A selection of T cell receptor beta chains follows, all from one sample in a study of cytomegalovirus exposure and HLA in healthy donors. Sequencing was performed with immunoSEQ multiplex PCR; in TCRdb, only in-frame clones are kept and a portion is missing. The sample lists 70,000 to 90,000 clones; roughly 75% were seen once. Input material: PBMCs. The receptors originated from a middle-aged man in good health and CMV-seronegative. Each CDR3 is given without its conserved first and last residue. The order of the fields is D gene, V gene, J gene, CDR3 protein. The D gene is left open where the match is weak.

D: TRBD1
V: TRBV30
J: TRBJ1-5
CDR3: AWSVGGQGNQPQH

D: -
V: TRBV6-1
J: TRBJ2-7
CDR3: ASSEQTVTYEQY

D: -
V: TRBV7-9
J: TRBJ1-1
CDR3: ASSLADYTEAF

D: TRBD2
V: TRBV29-1
J: TRBJ2-2
CDR3: SVTGTRNTGELF

D: TRBD1
V: TRBV7-6
J: TRBJ1-6
CDR3: ASSSRTGGNNSPLH

D: -
V: TRBV28
J: TRBJ2-7
CDR3: ASSLLTSYEQY

D: TRBD2
V: TRBV5-6
J: TRBJ2-5
CDR3: ASSLGTLAGGETQY

D: TRBD1
V: TRBV19
J: TRBJ1-3
CDR3: ASSSGDRDHTIY

D: -
V: TRBV29-1
J: TRBJ2-7
CDR3: SVEDTGIEQY

D: -
V: TRBV28
J: TRBJ1-5
CDR3: ASGRVGGEQPQH

D: -
V: TRBV10-1
J: TRBJ2-7
CDR3: ASSRDSGPSY

D: -
V: TRBV12-2
J: TRBJ1-2
CDR3: ASRPRTGCNYGYT

D: TRBD1
V: TRBV18
J: TRBJ2-5
CDR3: ASSLRDFYDRGGREQY

D: -
V: TRBV5-1
J: TRBJ2-1
CDR3: ASSVGGAEQF

D: -
V: TRBV2
J: TRBJ1-4
CDR3: ASIVPWDIGEKLF

D: TRBD1
V: TRBV5-8
J: TRBJ1-4
CDR3: ASSSTGSTNEKLF

D: TRBD2
V: TRBV30
J: TRBJ2-3
CDR3: AWNLAVFADTQY

D: TRBD1
V: TRBV5-6
J: TRBJ1-1
CDR3: ASSGGTGITEAF

D: TRBD1
V: TRBV30
J: TRBJ1-4
CDR3: AWTGGIGNEKLF

D: -
V: TRBV20-1
J: TRBJ1-2
CDR3: SAQNGYT

D: TRBD1
V: TRBV30
J: TRBJ1-2
CDR3: AWTTQGGGGYT

D: -
V: TRBV7-9
J: TRBJ2-7
CDR3: ASSPASGSPYEQY

D: -
V: TRBV28
J: TRBJ2-7
CDR3: ASSPQGGVREQY

D: TRBD1
V: TRBV27
J: TRBJ1-1
CDR3: ASSFGTGGGGTEAF

D: -
V: TRBV5-1
J: TRBJ2-1
CDR3: ASKPTHPQGISYNEQF

D: TRBD1
V: TRBV28
J: TRBJ1-2
CDR3: ASGDRVNYGYT

D: -
V: TRBV7-2
J: TRBJ1-5
CDR3: ASSQRRTGNQPQH

D: TRBD1
V: TRBV4-1
J: TRBJ1-4
CDR3: ASRRQGSATNEKLF

D: -
V: TRBV6-4
J: TRBJ2-2
CDR3: ASSDTEANTGELF

D: -
V: TRBV15
J: TRBJ1-5
CDR3: ATSRDKAGSINQPQH

D: TRBD1
V: TRBV9
J: TRBJ2-2
CDR3: ASSDPGTGVNTGELF

D: -
V: TRBV6-4
J: TRBJ2-7
CDR3: ANRGSSFPPGYEQY

D: TRBD1
V: TRBV5-4
J: TRBJ1-3
CDR3: ASSLGPEGQGNSGNTIY

D: -
V: TRBV2
J: TRBJ2-7
CDR3: ASRAGVYEQY

D: -
V: TRBV19
J: TRBJ1-2
CDR3: ASSIPGSGYT

D: -
V: TRBV13
J: TRBJ2-3
CDR3: ASSPGIVTDTQY

D: -
V: TRBV2
J: TRBJ1-2
CDR3: ASSDEGRKANYGYT

D: -
V: TRBV11-2
J: TRBJ1-1
CDR3: ASTLGGEAF

D: TRBD1
V: TRBV19
J: TRBJ2-7
CDR3: ASKKSQGDRVLGEQY

D: TRBD2
V: TRBV5-6
J: TRBJ2-2
CDR3: ASSLSSGRGYTGELF

D: TRBD2
V: TRBV5-1
J: TRBJ2-5
CDR3: ASSLETSGGMFQETQY

D: -
V: TRBV19
J: TRBJ2-7
CDR3: ASSIVQGGYEQY

D: -
V: TRBV5-1
J: TRBJ2-7
CDR3: ASSLITTVREQY

D: -
V: TRBV10-3
J: TRBJ2-3
CDR3: AISDFGSTQY

D: -
V: TRBV30
J: TRBJ1-3
CDR3: AWSLTNSGNTIY

D: -
V: TRBV5-5
J: TRBJ1-1
CDR3: ASSLGLGDTEAF

D: -
V: TRBV13
J: TRBJ2-7
CDR3: ASSLAVGYEQY